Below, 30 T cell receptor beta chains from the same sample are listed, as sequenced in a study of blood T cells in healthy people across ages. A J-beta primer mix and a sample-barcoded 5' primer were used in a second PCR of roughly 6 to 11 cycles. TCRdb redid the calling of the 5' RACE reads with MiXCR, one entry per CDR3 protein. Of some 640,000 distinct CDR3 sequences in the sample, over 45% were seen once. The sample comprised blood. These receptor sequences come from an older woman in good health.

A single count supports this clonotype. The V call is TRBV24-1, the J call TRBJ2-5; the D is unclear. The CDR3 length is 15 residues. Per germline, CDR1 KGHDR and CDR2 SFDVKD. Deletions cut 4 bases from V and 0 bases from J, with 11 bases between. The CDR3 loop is CATSDPDGNQETQYF. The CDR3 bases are TGTGCCACCAGTGACCCCGACGGAAACCAAGAGACCCAGTACTTC.

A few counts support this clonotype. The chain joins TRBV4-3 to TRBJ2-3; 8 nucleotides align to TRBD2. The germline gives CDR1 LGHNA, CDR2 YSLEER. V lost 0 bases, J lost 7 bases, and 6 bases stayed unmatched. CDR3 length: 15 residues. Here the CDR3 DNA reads TGCGCCAGCAGCCAAGAGTTTAGCGGGATATATACGCAGTATTTT. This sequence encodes CASSQEFSGIYTQYF.

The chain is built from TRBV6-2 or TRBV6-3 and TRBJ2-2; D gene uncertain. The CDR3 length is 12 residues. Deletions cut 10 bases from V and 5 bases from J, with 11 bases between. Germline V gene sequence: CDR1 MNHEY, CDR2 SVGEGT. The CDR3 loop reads CATLPLTGELFF. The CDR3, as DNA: TGTGCCACCCTTCCCTTGACCGGGGAGCTGTTTTTT.

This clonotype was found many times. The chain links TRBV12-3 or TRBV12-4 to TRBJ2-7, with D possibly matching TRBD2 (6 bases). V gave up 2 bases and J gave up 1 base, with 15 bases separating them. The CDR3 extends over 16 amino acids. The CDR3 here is CASSLTRAGASYEQYF. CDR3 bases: TGTGCCAGCAGTTTAACGCGAGCGGGTGCTTCCTACGAGCAGTACTTC.

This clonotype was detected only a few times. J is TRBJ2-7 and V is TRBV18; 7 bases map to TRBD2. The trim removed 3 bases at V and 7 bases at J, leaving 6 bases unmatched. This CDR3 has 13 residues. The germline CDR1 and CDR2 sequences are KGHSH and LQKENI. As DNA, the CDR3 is TGTGCCAGCTCACCGGTCTTAGCGGGTGAGCAGTACTTC. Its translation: CASSPVLAGEQYF.

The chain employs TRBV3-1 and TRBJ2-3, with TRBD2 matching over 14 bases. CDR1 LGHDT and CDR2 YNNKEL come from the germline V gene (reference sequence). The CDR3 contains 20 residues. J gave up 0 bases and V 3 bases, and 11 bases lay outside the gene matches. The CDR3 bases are TGTGCCAGCAGCCACTATTCCGGGACTAGCGGGAGAGGGAGCACAGATACGCAGTATTTT. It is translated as CASSHYSGTSGRGSTDTQYF.

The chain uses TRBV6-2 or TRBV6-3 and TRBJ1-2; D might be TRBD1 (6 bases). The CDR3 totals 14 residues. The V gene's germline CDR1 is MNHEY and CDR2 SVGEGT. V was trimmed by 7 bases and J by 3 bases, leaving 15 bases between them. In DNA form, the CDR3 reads TGTGCCAGCACCGATTCAGGGGCTCACTATGGCTACACCTTC. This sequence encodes CASTDSGAHYGYTF.

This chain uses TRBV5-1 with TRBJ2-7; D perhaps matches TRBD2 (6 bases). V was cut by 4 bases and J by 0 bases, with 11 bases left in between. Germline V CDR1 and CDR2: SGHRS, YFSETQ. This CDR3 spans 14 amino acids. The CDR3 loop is CASSHGGNSYEQYF. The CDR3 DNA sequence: TGCGCCAGCAGCCACGGCGGGAACTCCTACGAGCAGTACTTC.

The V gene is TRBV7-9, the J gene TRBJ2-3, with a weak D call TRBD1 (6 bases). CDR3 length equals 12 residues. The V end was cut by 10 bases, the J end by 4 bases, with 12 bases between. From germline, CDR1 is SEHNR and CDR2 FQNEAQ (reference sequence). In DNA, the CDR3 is TGTGCCATCAGGGGACGGTCAGATACGCAGTATTTT. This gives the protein CAIRGRSDTQYF.

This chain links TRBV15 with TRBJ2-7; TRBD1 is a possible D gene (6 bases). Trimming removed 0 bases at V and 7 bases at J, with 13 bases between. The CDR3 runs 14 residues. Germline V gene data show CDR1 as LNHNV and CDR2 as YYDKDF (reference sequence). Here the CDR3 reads CATSRDPGAGEQYF. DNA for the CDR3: TGTGCCACCAGCAGAGATCCAGGGGCAGGGGAGCAGTACTTC.

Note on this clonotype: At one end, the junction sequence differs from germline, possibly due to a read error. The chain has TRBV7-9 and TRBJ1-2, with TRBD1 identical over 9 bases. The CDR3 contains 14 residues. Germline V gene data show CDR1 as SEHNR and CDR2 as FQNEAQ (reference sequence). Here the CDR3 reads CASSASGTGYGYTF. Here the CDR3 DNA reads TGCGCCAGCAGCGCCTCCGGGACAGGGTATGGCTACACCTTC.

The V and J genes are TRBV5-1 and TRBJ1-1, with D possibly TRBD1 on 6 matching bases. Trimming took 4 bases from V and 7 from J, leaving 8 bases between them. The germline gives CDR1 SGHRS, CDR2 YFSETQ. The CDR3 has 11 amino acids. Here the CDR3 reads CASSEGGEAFF. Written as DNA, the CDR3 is TGCGCCAGCAGCGAAGGGGGTGAAGCTTTCTTT.

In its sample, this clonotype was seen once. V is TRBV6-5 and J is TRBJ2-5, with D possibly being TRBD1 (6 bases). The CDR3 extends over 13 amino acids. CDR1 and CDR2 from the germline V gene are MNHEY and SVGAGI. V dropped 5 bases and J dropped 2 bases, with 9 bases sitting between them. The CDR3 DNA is TGTGCCAGCAGTGGACAGCTACAAGAGACCCAGTACTTC. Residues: CASSGQLQETQYF.

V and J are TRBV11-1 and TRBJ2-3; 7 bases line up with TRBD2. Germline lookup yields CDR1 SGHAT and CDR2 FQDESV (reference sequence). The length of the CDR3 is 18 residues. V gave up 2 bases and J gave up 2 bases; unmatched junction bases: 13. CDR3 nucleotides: TGTGCCAGCAGCTTAAGGGCTAGCGGAAACACTCCCACAGATACGCAGTATTTT. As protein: CASSLRASGNTPTDTQYF.

The CDR3 bases are TGTGCCAGCAGCGTTCAGGGAAAGGAGACCCAGTACTTC. As protein: CASSVQGKETQYF. This sequence joins TRBV7-2 and TRBJ2-5, with D tentatively TRBD1 (5 bases). CDR1 is SGHTA and CDR2 is FQGNSA in the germline V gene. Trimming removed 5 bases from V and 5 bases from J, with 12 bases in between. This CDR3 comprises 13 residues.

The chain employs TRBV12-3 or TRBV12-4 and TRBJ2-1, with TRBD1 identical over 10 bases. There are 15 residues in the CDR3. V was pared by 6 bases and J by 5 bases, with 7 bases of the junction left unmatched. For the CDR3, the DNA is TGTGCCAGCAGCCTCGACAGGGGGCGAGACAATGAGCAGTTCTTC. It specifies CASSLDRGRDNEQFF.

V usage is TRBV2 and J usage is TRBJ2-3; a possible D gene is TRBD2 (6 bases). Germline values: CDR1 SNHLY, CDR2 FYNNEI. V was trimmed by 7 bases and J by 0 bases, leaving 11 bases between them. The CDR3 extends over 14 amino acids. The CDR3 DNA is TGTGCCAGCAATGACGCGGGGAGCACAGATACGCAGTATTTT. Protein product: CASNDAGSTDTQYF.

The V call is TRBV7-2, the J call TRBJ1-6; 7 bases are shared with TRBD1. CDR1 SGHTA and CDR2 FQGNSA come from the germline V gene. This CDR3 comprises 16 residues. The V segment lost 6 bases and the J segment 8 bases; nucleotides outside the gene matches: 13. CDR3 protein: CASRPRDSAVYSPLHF. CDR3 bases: TGTGCCAGCAGACCTCGGGACAGTGCGGTTTATTCACCCCTCCACTTT.

The DNA of the CDR3 is TGCGCCAGCAGCTCTCTATCCCTCGACAGGCTCTCCTACGAGCAGTACTTC. Residues: CASSSLSLDRLSYEQYF. The chain recombines TRBV5-1 with TRBJ2-7; TRBD1 might be the D (6 bases). V dropped 3 bases and J dropped 0 bases, with 19 bases sitting between them. The CDR3 runs 17 residues. CDR1 SGHRS and CDR2 YFSETQ come from the germline V gene. Looking up the rest from reference TRBV5-1 and TRBJ2-7 gives the full variable domain: KAGVTQTPRYLIKTRGQQVTLSCSPISGHRSVSWYQQTPGQGLQFLFEYFSETQRNKGNFPGRFSGRQFSNSRSEMNVSTLELGDSALYLCASSSLSLDRLSYEQYFGPGTRLTVT.

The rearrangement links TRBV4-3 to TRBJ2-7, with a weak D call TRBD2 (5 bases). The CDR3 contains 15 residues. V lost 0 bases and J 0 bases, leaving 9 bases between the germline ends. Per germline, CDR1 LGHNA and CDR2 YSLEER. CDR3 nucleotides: TGCGCCAGCAGCCAAGAGACCGGACTCTCCTACGAGCAGTACTTC. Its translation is CASSQETGLSYEQYF.

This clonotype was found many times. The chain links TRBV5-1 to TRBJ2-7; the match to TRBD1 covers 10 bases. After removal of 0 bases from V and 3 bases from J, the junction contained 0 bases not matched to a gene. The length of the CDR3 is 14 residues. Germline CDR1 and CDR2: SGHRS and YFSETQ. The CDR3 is CASSLGTGGYEQYF. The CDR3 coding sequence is TGCGCCAGCAGCTTGGGGACAGGGGGCTACGAGCAGTACTTC. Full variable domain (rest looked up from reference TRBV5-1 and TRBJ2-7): KAGVTQTPRYLIKTRGQQVTLSCSPISGHRSVSWYQQTPGQGLQFLFEYFSETQRNKGNFPGRFSGRQFSNSRSEMNVSTLELGDSALYLCASSLGTGGYEQYFGPGTRLTVT.

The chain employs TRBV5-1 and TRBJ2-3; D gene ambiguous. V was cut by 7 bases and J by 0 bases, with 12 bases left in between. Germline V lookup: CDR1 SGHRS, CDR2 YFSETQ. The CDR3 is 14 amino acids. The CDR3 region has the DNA TGCGCCAGCGGTGTCGCGCAGAGCACAGATACGCAGTATTTT. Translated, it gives CASGVAQSTDTQYF.

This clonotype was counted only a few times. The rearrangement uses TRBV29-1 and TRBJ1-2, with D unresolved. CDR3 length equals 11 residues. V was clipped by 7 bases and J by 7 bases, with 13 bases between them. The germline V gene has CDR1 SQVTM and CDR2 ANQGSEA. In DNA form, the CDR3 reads TGCAGCGAAAGCATCGGGCCTGGCTACACCTTC. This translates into CSESIGPGYTF.

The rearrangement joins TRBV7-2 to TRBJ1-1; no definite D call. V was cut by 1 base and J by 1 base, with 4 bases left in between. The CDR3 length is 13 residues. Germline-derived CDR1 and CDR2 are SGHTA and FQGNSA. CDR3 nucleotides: TGTGCCAGCAGCTTAGTGAGGAACACTGAAGCTTTCTTT. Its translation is CASSLVRNTEAFF.

Written as DNA, the CDR3 is TGTGCCAGCAGTACTGACGGGGCTGGGGCCAACGTCCTGACTTTC. Protein: CASSTDGAGANVLTF. The genes are TRBV6-2 or TRBV6-3 and TRBJ2-6; tentative D call: TRBD2 (5 bases). There are 15 residues in the CDR3. In germline, CDR1 is MNHEY, CDR2 SVGEGT. Trimming pared 5 bases from V and 2 bases from J, leaving 10 bases between.

CDR3: CASSLGSRRADQPQHF. DNA of the CDR3: TGTGCCAGCAGCTTAGGATCCCGACGGGCGGATCAGCCCCAGCATTTT. The rearrangement joins TRBV7-6 to TRBJ1-5, with D unclear. The CDR3 has 16 amino acids. V was shortened by 1 base and J by 5 bases, with 15 bases between the two germline ends. The germline gives CDR1 SGHVS, CDR2 FNYEAQ.

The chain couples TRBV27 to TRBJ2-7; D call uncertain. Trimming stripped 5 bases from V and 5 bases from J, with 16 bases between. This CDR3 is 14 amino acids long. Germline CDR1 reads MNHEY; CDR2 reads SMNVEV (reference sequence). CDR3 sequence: CASSPPKSRHEQYF. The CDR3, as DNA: TGTGCCAGCAGTCCGCCGAAGAGTCGGCACGAGCAGTACTTC.

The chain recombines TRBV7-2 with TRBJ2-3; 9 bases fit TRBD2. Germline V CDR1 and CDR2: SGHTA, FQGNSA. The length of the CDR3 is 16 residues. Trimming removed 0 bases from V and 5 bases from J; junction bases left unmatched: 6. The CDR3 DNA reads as TGTGCCAGCAGCTTAGCGGCTAGCGGGAATATAGATACGCAGTATTTT. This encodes CASSLAASGNIDTQYF.

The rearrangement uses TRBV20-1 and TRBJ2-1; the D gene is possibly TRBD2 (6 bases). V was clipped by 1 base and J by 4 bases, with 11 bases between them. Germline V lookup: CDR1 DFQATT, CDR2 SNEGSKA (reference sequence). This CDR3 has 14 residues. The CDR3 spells CSARVRERYNEQFF. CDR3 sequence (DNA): TGCAGTGCTAGAGTACGGGAGAGGTACAATGAGCAGTTCTTC.

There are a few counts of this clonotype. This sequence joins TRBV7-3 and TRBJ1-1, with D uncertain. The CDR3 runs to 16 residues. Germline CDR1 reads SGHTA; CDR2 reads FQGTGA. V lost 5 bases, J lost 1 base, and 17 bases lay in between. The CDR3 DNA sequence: TGTGCCAGCAGCCCGCACTCGCACGGAGGGAACACTGAAGCTTTCTTT. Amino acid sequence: CASSPHSHGGNTEAFF.